A single sample gave rise to the 10 T cell receptor beta chains below, sequenced in a study of shared clonotypes between healthy human individuals. Method: immunoSEQ multiplex PCR; TCRdb's copy keeps in-frame clones and lacks some. This sample has over 2 million clones, with about 95% found just once. Sequenced: naive CD4+ T cells sorted from blood. Subset described: CD45RA+ positively selected. The receptors stem from a man aged 18-30 years in good health.

The chain links TRBV12-5 to TRBJ2-5; D ambiguous. V was clipped by 1 base and J by 1 base, with 7 bases between them. The CDR3 has 14 amino acids. Germline CDR1 and CDR2: LGHNT and FRNRAP. CDR3 amino acids: CASGLGGSQETQYF. The CDR3 DNA sequence: TGTGCTAGTGGTTTGGGAGGTTCCCAAGAGACCCAGTACTTC.

The rearrangement uses TRBV6-5 and TRBJ1-2; D might be TRBD1 (5 bases). Germline CDR1 MNHEY, CDR2 SVGAGI. Trimming stripped 3 bases from V and 4 bases from J, with 12 bases between. The CDR3 length is 14 residues. CDR3 amino acids: CASSYTGLIYGYTF. The CDR3, as DNA: TGTGCCAGCAGTTATACAGGCCTTATCTATGGCTACACCTTC.

This clone has only one observation. Other DNA sequences of this sample code for an identical CDR3. This chain connects TRBV5-1 to TRBJ1-4; D gene unclear. Trimming removed 0 bases at V and 0 bases at J, with 6 bases between. Germline V gene data show CDR1 as SGHRS and CDR2 as YFSETQ. The CDR3 runs to 15 residues. The CDR3 sequence: CASSLARATNEKLFF. The CDR3 bases are TGCGCCAGCAGCTTGGCCAGAGCAACTAATGAAAAACTGTTTTTT.

This sequence joins TRBV2 and TRBJ2-3; D unclear. Trimming removed 6 bases at V and 2 bases at J, with 9 bases between. CDR1 and CDR2 (germline): SNHLY, FYNNEI. CDR3 length: 13 amino acids. The CDR3 DNA reads TGTGCCAGCAGGAAATCGGTCACAGATACGCAGTATTTT. The encoded protein is CASRKSVTDTQYF.

The chain employs TRBV30 and TRBJ1-2, with D perhaps TRBD1 (6 bases). The V gene's germline CDR1 is GTSNPN and CDR2 SVGIG (reference sequence). The CDR3 contains 14 residues. Trimming stripped 1 base from V and 8 bases from J, with 17 bases between. CDR3 residues: CAWSGSRQASGYTF. CDR3 DNA sequence: TGTGCCTGGAGTGGAAGCAGACAGGCGAGCGGCTACACCTTC.

The chain employs TRBV19 and TRBJ1-2; a possible D gene is TRBD1 (5 bases). The V gene's germline CDR1 is LNHDA and CDR2 SQIVND (reference sequence). CDR3 length: 17 amino acids. Trimming removed 7 bases from V and 1 base from J, with 22 bases in between. This chain's CDR3 is CASTDGGKDPINYGYTF. CDR3 DNA sequence: TGTGCCAGTACCGACGGGGGGAAGGACCCCATTAACTATGGCTACACCTTC.

This chain uses TRBV11-1 with TRBJ1-1; weak D call: TRBD1 (5 bases). The V end lost 1 base, the J end lost 11 bases, and 14 bases lay between the germline ends. The CDR3 extends over 13 amino acids. CDR1 SGHAT and CDR2 FQDESV come from the germline V gene (reference sequence). The CDR3 DNA reads TGTGCCAGCAGCTTAGTTCGGGGCTCTGGGGCTTTCTTT. Translation: CASSLVRGSGAFF.

The V gene is TRBV5-5, the J gene TRBJ2-7; tentatively, D is TRBD1 (5 bases). Germline V gene data show CDR1 as SGHKS and CDR2 as YYEKEE (reference sequence). The ends were cut back, 4 bases at V and 3 bases at J, with 11 bases in the middle. The CDR3 runs to 13 residues. CDR3 nucleotide sequence: TGTGCCAGCAGCGTGACAGCTTACTACGAGCAGTACTTC. It yields the protein CASSVTAYYEQYF.

The J gene is TRBJ1-5, the V gene TRBV6-1, with no clear D. Germline loops: CDR1 MNHNS, CDR2 SASEGT. This CDR3 comprises 14 residues. V gave up 7 bases and J gave up 4 bases, with 14 bases separating them. CDR3 DNA sequence: TGTGCCAGCACCTTCGGCGGTGGGAATCAGCCCCAGCATTTT. This translates into CASTFGGGNQPQHF.

The gene calls are TRBV16 and TRBJ2-2; no clear D gene. The CDR3 runs 16 residues. The germline V gene has CDR1 KGHSY and CDR2 FQNENV. Trimming removed 2 bases at V and 0 bases at J, with 10 bases between. The CDR3 reads CASSQLVPPNTGELFF. DNA of the CDR3: TGTGCCAGCAGCCAACTCGTACCACCGAACACCGGGGAGCTGTTTTTT.